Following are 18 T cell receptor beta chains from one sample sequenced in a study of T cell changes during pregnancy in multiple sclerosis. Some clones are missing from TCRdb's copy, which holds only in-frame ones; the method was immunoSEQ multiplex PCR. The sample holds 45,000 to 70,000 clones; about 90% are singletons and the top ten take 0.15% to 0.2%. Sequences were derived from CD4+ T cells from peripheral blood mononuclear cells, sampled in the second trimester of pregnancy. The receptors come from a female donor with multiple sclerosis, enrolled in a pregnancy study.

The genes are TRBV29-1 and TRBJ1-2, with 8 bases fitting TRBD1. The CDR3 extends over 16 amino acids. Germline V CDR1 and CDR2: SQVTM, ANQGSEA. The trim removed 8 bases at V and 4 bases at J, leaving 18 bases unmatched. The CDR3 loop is CSSSALTGGSGYGYTF. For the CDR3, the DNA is TGCAGCTCATCTGCACTTACAGGGGGGTCTGGCTATGGCTACACCTTC.

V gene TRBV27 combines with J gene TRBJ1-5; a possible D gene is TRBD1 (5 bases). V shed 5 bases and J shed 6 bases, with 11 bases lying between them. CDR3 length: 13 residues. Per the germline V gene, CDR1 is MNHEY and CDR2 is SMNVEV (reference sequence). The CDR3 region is CASSRDGGQPQHF. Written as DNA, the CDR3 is TGTGCCAGCAGTCGGGACGGGGGTCAGCCCCAGCATTTT.

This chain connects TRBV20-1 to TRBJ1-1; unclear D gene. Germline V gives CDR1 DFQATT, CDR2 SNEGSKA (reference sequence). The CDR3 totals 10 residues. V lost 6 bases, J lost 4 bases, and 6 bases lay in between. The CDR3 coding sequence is TGCAGTGCCACGGGCACTGAAGCTTTCTTT. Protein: CSATGTEAFF.

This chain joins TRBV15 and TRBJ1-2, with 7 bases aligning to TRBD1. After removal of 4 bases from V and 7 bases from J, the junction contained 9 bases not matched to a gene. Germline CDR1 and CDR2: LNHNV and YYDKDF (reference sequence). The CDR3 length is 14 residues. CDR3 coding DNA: TGTGCCACCAGCAACCCCGACAGGGTAGTTGGCTACACCTTC. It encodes CATSNPDRVVGYTF.

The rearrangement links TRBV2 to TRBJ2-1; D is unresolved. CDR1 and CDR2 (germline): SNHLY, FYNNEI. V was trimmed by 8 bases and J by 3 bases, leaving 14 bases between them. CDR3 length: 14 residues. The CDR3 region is CASWAPRSYNEQFF. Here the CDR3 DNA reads TGTGCCAGCTGGGCTCCCCGAAGCTACAATGAGCAGTTCTTC.

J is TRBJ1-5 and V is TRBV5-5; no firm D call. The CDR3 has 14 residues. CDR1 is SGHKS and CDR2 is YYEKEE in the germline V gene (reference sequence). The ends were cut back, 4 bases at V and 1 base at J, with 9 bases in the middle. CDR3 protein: CASSLGESNQPQHF. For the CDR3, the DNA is TGTGCCAGCAGCCTCGGAGAGAGCAATCAGCCCCAGCATTTT.

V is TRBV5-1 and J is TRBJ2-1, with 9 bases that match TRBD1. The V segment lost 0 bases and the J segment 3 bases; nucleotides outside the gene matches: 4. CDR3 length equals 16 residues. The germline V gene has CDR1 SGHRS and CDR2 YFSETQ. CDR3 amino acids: CASSLAGTGNYNEQFF. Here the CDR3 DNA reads TGCGCCAGCAGCTTGGCCGGGACAGGGAACTACAATGAGCAGTTCTTC. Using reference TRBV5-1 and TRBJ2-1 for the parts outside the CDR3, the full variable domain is KAGVTQTPRYLIKTRGQQVTLSCSPISGHRSVSWYQQTPGQGLQFLFEYFSETQRNKGNFPGRFSGRQFSNSRSEMNVSTLELGDSALYLCASSLAGTGNYNEQFFGPGTRLTVL.

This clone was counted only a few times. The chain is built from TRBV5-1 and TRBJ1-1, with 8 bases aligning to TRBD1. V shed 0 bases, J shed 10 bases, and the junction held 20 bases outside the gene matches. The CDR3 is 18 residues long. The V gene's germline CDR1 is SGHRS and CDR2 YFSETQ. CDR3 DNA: TGCGCCAGCAGCTTGGGGGGTCGAGGGGACAGGAAATCGGAAGGAGCTTTCTTT. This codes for CASSLGGRGDRKSEGAFF. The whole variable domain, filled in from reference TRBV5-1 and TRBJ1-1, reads KAGVTQTPRYLIKTRGQQVTLSCSPISGHRSVSWYQQTPGQGLQFLFEYFSETQRNKGNFPGRFSGRQFSNSRSEMNVSTLELGDSALYLCASSLGGRGDRKSEGAFFGQGTRLTVV.

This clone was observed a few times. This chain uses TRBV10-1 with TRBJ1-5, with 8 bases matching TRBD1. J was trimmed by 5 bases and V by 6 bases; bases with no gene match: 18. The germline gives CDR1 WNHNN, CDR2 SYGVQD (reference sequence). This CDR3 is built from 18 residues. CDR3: CASRPSGQGGRHYQPQHF. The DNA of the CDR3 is TGCGCCAGCAGGCCCTCCGGACAGGGTGGCCGACATTATCAGCCCCAGCATTTT.

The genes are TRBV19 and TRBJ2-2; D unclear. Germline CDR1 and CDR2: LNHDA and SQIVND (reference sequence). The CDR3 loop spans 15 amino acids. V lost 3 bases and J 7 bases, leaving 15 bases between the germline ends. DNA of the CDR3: TGTGCCAGTAGTATGACTCCTGCCCGTGGCGGGGAGCTGTTTTTT. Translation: CASSMTPARGGELFF.

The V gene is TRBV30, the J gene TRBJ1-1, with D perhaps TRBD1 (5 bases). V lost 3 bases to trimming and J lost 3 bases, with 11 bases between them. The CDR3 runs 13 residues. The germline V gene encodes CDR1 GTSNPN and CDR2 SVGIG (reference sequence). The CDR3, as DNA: TGTGCCTGGAGATTCAGGGCGCACACTGAAGCTTTCTTT. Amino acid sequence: CAWRFRAHTEAFF.

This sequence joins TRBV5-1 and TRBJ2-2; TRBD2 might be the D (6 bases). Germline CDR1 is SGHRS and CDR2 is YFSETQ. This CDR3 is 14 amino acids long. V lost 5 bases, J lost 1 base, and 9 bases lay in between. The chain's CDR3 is CASRREENTGELFF. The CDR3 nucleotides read TGCGCCAGCAGGAGGGAGGAGAACACCGGGGAGCTGTTTTTT.

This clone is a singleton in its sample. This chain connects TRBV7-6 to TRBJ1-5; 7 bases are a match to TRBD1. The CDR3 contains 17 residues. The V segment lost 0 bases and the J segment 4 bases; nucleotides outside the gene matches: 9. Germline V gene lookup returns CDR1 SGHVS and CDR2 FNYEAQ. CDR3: CASSLAGRGLGNQPQHF. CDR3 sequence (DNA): TGTGCCAGCAGCTTAGCGGGTAGGGGGCTGGGGAATCAGCCCCAGCATTTT. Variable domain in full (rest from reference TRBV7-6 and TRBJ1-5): GAGVSQSPRYKVTKRGQDVALRCDPISGHVSLYWYRQALGQGPEFLTYFNYEAQQDKSGLPNDRFSAERPEGSISTLTIQRTEQRDSAMYRCASSLAGRGLGNQPQHFGDGTRLSIL.

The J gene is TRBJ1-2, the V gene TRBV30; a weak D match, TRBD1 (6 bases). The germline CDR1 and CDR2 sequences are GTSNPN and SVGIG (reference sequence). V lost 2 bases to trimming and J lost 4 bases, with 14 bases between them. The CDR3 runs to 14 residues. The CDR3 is CAWSPASRGYGYTF. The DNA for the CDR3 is TGTGCCTGGAGTCCGGCCTCCAGGGGCTATGGCTACACCTTC.

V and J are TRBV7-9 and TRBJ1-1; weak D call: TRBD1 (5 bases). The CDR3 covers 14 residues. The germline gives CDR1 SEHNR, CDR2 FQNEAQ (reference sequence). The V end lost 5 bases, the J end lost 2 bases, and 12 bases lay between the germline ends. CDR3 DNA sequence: TGTGCCAGCAGCCCCCGGGGGTTTAACACTGAAGCTTTCTTT. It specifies CASSPRGFNTEAFF.

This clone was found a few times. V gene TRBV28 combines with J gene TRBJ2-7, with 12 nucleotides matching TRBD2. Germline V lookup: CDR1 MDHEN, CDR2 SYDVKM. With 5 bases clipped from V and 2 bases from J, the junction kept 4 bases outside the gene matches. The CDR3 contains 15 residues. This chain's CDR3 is CASSPTSGRPYEQYF. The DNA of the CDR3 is TGTGCCAGCAGTCCGACTAGCGGGAGACCCTACGAGCAGTACTTC.

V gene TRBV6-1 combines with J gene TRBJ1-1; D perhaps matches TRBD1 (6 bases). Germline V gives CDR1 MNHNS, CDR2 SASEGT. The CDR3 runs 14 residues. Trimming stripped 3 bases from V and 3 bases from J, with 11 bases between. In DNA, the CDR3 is TGTGCCAGCAGTGACAGGGGATGGGACACTGAAGCTTTCTTT. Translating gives CASSDRGWDTEAFF.

The CDR3 loop reads CASSLMASGFYEQYF. CDR3 sequence (DNA): TGTGCCAGCAGTTTGATGGCTAGCGGCTTCTACGAGCAGTACTTC. The genes are TRBV28 and TRBJ2-7; 7 positions match TRBD2. The CDR3 covers 15 residues. Trimming at V came to 3 bases and at J to 3 bases, leaving 8 bases not matched to a gene. Germline V CDR1 and CDR2: MDHEN, SYDVKM.